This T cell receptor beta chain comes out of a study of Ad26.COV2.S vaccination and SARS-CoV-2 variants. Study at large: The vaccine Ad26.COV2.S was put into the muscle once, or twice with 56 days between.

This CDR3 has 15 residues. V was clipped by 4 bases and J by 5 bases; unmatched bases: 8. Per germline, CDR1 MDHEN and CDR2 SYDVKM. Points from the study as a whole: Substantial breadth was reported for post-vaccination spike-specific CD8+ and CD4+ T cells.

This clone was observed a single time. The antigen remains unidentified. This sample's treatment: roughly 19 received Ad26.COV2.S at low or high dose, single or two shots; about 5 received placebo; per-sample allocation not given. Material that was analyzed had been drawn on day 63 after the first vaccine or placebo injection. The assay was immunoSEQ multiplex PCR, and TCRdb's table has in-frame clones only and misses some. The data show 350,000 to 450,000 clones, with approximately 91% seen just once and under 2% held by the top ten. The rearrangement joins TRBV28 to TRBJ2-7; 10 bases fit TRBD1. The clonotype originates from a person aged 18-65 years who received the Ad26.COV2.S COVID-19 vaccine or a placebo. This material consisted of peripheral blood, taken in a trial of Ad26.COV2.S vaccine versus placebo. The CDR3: CASSSSGTGVNEQYF. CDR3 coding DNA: TGTGCCAGCAGTTCCTCCGGGACAGGGGTCAACGAGCAGTACTTC.